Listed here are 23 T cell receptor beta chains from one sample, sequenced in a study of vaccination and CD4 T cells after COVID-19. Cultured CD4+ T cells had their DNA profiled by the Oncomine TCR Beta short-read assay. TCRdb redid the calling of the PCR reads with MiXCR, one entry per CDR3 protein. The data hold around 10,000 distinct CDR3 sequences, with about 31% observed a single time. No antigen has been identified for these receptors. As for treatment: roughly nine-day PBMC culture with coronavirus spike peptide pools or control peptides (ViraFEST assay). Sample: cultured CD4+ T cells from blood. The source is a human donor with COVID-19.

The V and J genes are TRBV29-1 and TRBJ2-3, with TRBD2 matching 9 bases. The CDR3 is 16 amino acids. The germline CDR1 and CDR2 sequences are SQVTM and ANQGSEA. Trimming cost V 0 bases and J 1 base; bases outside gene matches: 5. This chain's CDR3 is CSVEDRAGGRTDTQYF. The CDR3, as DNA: TGCAGCGTTGAAGATCGAGCGGGGGGTCGCACAGATACGCAGTATTTT.

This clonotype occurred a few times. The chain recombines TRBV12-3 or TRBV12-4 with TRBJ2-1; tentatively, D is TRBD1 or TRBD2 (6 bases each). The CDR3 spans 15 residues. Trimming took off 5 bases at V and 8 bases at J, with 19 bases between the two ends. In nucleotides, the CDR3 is TGTGCCAGCAGTAATCCCCGGAGGGGGTTGGATGAGCAGTTCTTC. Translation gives CASSNPRRGLDEQFF.

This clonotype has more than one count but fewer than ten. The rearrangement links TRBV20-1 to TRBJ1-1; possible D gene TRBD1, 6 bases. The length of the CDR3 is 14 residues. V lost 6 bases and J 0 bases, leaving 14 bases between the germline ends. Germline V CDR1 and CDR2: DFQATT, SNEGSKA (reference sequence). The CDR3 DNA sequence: TGCAGTGCCAGTCCAGGGGCTATGAACACTGAAGCTTTCTTT. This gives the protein CSASPGAMNTEAFF.

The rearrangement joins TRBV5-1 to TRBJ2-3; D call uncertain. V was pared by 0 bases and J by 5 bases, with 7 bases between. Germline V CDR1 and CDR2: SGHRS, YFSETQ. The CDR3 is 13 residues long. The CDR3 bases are TGCGCCAGCAGCTTGGCCCCTCGAGATACGCAGTATTTT. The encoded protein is CASSLAPRDTQYF.

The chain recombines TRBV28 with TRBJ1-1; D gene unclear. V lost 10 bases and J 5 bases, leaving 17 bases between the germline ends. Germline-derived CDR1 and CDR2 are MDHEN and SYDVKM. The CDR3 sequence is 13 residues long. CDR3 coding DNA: TGTGCCACCCAGACTCTTGTTAGAACTGAAGCTTTCTTT. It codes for CATQTLVRTEAFF.

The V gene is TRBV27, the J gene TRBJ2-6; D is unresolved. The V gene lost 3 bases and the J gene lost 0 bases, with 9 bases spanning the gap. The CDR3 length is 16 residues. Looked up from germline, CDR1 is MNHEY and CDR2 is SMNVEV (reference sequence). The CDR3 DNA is TGTGCCAGCAGTTTCTTTGGAGTCTCTGGGGCCAACGTCCTGACTTTC. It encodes CASSFFGVSGANVLTF.

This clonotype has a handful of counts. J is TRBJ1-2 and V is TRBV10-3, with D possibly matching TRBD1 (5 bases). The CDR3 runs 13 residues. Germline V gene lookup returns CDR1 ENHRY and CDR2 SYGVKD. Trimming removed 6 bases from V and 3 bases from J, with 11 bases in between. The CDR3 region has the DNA TGTGCCATCAGAGGGAGAGGGGACTATGGCTACACCTTC. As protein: CAIRGRGDYGYTF.

The CDR3 sequence: CASTRVGSTEAFF. The CDR3 bases are TGCGCCAGCACACGGGTCGGGAGCACTGAAGCTTTCTTT. J is TRBJ1-1 and V is TRBV5-1; D is unresolved. Germline CDR1 SGHRS, CDR2 YFSETQ. V was clipped by 6 bases and J by 4 bases, with 13 bases between them. CDR3 length: 13 residues.

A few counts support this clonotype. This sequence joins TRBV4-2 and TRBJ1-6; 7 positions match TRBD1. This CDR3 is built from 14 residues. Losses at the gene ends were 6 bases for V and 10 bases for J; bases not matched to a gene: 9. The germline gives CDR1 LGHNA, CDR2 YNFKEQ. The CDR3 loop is CASSLGQEQSPLHF. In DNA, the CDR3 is TGTGCCAGCAGTCTCGGACAGGAACAATCACCCCTCCACTTT.

Here the CDR3 reads CASSLSQAGKNIQYF. The CDR3 region has the DNA TGTGCCAGCAGTTTGTCCCAGGCGGGAAAAAACATTCAGTACTTC. The chain is built from TRBV28 and TRBJ2-4, with D perhaps matching TRBD2 (6 bases). The CDR3 is 15 residues long. The V end was cut by 3 bases, the J end by 4 bases, with 13 bases between. The germline V gene has CDR1 MDHEN and CDR2 SYDVKM.

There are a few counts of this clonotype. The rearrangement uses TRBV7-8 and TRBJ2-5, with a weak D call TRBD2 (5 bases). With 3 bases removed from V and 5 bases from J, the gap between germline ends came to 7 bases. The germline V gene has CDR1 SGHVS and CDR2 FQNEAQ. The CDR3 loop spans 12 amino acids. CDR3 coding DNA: TGTGCCAGCAGCTTCATAGCGGAGACCCAGTACTTC. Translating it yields CASSFIAETQYF. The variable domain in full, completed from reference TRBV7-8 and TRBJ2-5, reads GAGVSQSPRYKVAKRGQDVALRCDPISGHVSLFWYQQALGQGPEFLTYFQNEAQLDKSGLPSDRFFAERPEGSVSTLKIQRTQQEDSAVYLCASSFIAETQYFGPGTRLLVL.

In DNA form, the CDR3 reads TGTGCCAGCACGCCCCCCCGGTGGACCGGCACTGAAGCTTTCTTT. Translation gives CASTPPRWTGTEAFF. The rearrangement links TRBV28 to TRBJ1-1, with D hard to call. The germline gives CDR1 MDHEN, CDR2 SYDVKM. The CDR3 sequence is 15 residues long. V lost 7 bases to trimming and J lost 4 bases, with 19 bases between them.

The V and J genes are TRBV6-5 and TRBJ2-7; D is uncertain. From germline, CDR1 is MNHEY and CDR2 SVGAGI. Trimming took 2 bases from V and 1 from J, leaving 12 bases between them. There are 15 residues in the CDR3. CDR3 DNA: TGTGCCAGCAGTTACCCGGAACCAGGTTCCTACGAGCAGTACTTC. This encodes CASSYPEPGSYEQYF.

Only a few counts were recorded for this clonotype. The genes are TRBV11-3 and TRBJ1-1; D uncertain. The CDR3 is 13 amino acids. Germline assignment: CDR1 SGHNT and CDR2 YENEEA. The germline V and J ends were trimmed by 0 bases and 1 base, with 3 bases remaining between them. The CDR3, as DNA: TGTGCCAGCAGCTTAGACGGGAACACTGAAGCTTTCTTT. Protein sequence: CASSLDGNTEAFF.

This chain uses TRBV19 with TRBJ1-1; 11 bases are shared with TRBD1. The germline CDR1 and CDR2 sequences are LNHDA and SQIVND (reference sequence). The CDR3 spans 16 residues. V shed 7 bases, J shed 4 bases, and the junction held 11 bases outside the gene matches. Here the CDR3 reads CASKQDRGRLSTEAFF. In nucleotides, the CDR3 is TGTGCCAGTAAGCAGGACAGGGGGCGACTAAGCACTGAAGCTTTCTTT. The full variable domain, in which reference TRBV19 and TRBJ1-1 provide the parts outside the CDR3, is DGGITQSPKYLFRKEGQNVTLSCEQNLNHDAMYWYRQDPGQGLRLIYYSQIVNDFQKGDIAEGYSVSREKKESFPLTVTSAQKNPTAFYLCASKQDRGRLSTEAFFGQGTRLTVV.

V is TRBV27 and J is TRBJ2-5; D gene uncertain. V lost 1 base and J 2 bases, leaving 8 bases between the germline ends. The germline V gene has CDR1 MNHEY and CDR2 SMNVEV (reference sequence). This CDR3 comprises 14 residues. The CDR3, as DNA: TGTGCCAGCAGTTTATTGGGTTTACAAGAGACCCAGTACTTC. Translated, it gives CASSLLGLQETQYF.

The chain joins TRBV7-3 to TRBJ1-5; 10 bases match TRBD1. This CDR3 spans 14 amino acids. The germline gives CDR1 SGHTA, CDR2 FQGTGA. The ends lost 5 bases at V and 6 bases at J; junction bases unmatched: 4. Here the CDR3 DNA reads TGTGCCAGCAGCCCGGACAGGGGGGTTCAGCCCCAGCATTTT. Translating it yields CASSPDRGVQPQHF.

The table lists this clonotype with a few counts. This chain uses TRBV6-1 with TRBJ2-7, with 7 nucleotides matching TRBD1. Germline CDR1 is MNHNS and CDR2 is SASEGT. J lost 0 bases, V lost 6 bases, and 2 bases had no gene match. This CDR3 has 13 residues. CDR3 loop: CASRDRNSYEQYF. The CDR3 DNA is TGTGCCAGCAGGGACAGGAACTCCTACGAGCAGTACTTC.

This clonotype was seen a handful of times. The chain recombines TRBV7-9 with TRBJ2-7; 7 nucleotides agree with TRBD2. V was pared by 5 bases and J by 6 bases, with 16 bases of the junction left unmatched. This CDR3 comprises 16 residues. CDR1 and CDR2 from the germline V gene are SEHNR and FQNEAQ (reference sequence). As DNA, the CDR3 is TGTGCCAGCAGCCCACCCGGGGGGATCGGCGTAGGCGAGCAGTACTTC. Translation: CASSPPGGIGVGEQYF.

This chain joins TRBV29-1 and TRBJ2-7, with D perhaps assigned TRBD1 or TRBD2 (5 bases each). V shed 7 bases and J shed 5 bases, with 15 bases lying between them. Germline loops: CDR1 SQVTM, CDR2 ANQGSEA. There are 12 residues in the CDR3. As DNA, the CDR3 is TGCAGCGCCCGGAAGGGGAGCGACGAGCAGTACTTC. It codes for CSARKGSDEQYF.

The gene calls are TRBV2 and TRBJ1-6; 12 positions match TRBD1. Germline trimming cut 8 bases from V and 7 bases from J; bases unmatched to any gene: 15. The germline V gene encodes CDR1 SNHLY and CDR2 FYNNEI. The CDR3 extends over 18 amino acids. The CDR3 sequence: CASYNVGTGGIGNSPLHF. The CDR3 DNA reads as TGTGCCAGCTATAACGTCGGGACAGGGGGCATTGGGAATTCACCCCTCCACTTT.

The CDR3 reads CASSDGGPYGYTF. DNA of the CDR3: TGTGCCAGCAGTGACGGGGGTCCTTATGGCTACACCTTC. This chain joins TRBV6-2 or TRBV6-3 and TRBJ1-2; D possibly corresponds to TRBD1 (5 bases). The V and J ends lost 5 bases and 5 bases respectively, with 12 bases between them. The germline CDR1 and CDR2 sequences are MNHEY and SVGEGT. This CDR3 is 13 amino acids long.

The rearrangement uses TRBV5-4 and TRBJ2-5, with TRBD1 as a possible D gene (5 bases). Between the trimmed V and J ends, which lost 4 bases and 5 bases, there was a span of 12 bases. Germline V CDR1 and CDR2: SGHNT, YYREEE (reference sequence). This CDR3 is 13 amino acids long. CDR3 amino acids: CASSARPGETQYF. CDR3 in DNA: TGTGCCAGCAGCGCCAGACCAGGGGAGACCCAGTACTTC.